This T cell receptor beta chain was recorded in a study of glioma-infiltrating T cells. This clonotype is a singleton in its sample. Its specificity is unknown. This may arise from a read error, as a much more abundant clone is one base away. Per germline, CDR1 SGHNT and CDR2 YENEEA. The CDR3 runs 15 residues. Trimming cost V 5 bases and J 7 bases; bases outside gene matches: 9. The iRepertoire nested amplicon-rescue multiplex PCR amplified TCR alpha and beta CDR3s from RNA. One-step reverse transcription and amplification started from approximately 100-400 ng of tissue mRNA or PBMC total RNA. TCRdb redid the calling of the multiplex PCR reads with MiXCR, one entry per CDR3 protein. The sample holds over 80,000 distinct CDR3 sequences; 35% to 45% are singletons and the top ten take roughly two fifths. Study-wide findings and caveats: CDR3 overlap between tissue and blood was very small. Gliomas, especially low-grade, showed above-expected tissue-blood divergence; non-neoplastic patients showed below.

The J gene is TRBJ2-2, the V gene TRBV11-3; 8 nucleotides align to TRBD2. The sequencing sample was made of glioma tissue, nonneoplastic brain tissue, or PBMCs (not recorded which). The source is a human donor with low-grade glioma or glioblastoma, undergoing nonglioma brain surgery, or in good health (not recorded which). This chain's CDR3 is CASSPGTRGIGELFF. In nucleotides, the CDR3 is TGTGCCAGCAGCCCCGGGACTAGGGGCATCGGGGAGCTGTTTTTT. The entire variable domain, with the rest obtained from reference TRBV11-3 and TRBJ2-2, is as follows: EAGVVQSPRYKIIEKKQPVAFWCNPISGHNTLYWYLQNLGQGPELLIRYENEEAVDDSQLPKDRFSAERLKGVDSTLKIQPAELGDSAVYLCASSPGTRGIGELFFGEGSRLTVL.